This entry lists 32 T cell receptor beta chains sequenced from one sample in a study of CD8+ T cells in alopecia areata (dated by TCRdb to 2017 to 2018). The time point label corresponds to: more than 3 weeks on oral tofacitinib. The treatment or condition label of this sample denotes: oral pan-JAK inhibitor, 5-10 mg twice daily. To prepare the library, the immunoSEQ multiplex PCR assay was applied. RNA was extracted from all samples and reverse transcribed into cDNA, which served as template for TCR sequencing. TCRdb carries this immuneACCESS record with in-frame sequences only. Its versions omit some clonotypes, under half of them owing to an unresolved V gene in the studies checked, with the rest unexplained. Here the sample has about 140,000 clones; about 88% occur a single time. Of the sample, less than 15% is held by the ten largest clones. Material: CD8+ T cells sorted from blood, obtained at week 4, from a patient treated with tofacitinib. These receptors were obtained from a human donor with alopecia areata.

DNA for the CDR3: TGTGCCAGCAGTTACATTGAGGGACAAGCTTTCTTT. Protein sequence: CASSYIEGQAFF. The rearrangement links TRBV6-5 to TRBJ1-1; D possibly corresponds to TRBD1 (5 bases). The CDR3 covers 12 residues. V lost 2 bases and J 9 bases, leaving 10 bases between the germline ends. The germline V gene encodes CDR1 MNHEY and CDR2 SVGAGI.

The chain uses TRBV27 and TRBJ2-2; D ambiguous. V dropped 3 bases and J dropped 1 base, with 18 bases sitting between them. Looked up from germline, CDR1 is MNHEY and CDR2 is SMNVEV (reference sequence). CDR3 length: 18 residues. CDR3 sequence reads: CASSFEYAGAGNTGELFF. As DNA, the CDR3 is TGTGCCAGCAGTTTCGAATACGCAGGTGCAGGGAACACCGGGGAGCTGTTTTTT.

This chain connects TRBV30 to TRBJ2-7, with 9 bases lining up with TRBD1. Trimming cost V 0 bases and J 4 bases; bases outside gene matches: 4. Germline V gene data show CDR1 as GTSNPN and CDR2 as SVGIG (reference sequence). This CDR3 is 14 amino acids long. CDR3 sequence: CAWSVRQGEYEQYF. The CDR3 DNA reads as TGTGCCTGGAGTGTGAGACAGGGGGAATACGAGCAGTACTTC.

This rearrangement joins TRBV5-6 to TRBJ2-1; D gene uncertain. V lost 2 bases and J 7 bases, leaving 7 bases between the germline ends. CDR3 length equals 12 residues. The germline V gene has CDR1 SGHDT and CDR2 YYEEEE. Here the CDR3 reads CASSFPANEQFF. The CDR3 DNA sequence: TGTGCCAGCAGCTTCCCAGCGAATGAGCAGTTCTTC.

Only one count was recorded for this clone. The CDR3 DNA reads as TGTGCCAGCAGTTTAGGGGGACAGGGGAATGAAAAACTGTTTTTT. Translated: CASSLGGQGNEKLFF. V gene TRBV27 combines with J gene TRBJ1-4, with 10 positions matching TRBD1. Looked up from germline, CDR1 is MNHEY and CDR2 is SMNVEV (reference sequence). The CDR3 contains 15 residues. The junction had 2 bases not matched to a gene; V was cut back by 2 bases and J by 5 bases. The full variable domain, its missing parts supplied by reference TRBV27 and TRBJ1-4, is EAQVTQNPRYLITVTGKKLTVTCSQNMNHEYMSWYRQDPGLGLRQIYYSMNVEVTDKGDVPEGYKVSRKEKRNFPLILESPSPNQTSLYFCASSLGGQGNEKLFFGSGTQLSVL.

V usage is TRBV11-2 and J usage is TRBJ2-4, with D possibly TRBD2 on 6 matching bases. Looked up from germline, CDR1 is SGHAT and CDR2 is FQNNGV. This CDR3 is built from 18 residues. V was clipped by 0 bases and J by 6 bases, with 21 bases between them. CDR3 nucleotides: TGTGCCAGCAGCTTAGATGCGTTCTACAATAACGGGGGAAACATTCAGTACTTC. It yields the protein CASSLDAFYNNGGNIQYF.

The V call is TRBV5-1, the J call TRBJ1-1, with 7 bases lining up with TRBD1. The germline V gene has CDR1 SGHRS and CDR2 YFSETQ. This CDR3 spans 15 amino acids. V was clipped by 4 bases and J by 0 bases; unmatched bases: 6. As DNA, the CDR3 is TGCGCCAGCAGCGTAGAACAGGGGATGAACACTGAAGCTTTCTTT. Translated: CASSVEQGMNTEAFF.

The chain recombines TRBV4-1 with TRBJ2-5; D is possibly TRBD2 (5 bases). V was pared by 10 bases and J by 5 bases, with 14 bases between. The CDR3 covers 12 residues. Germline CDR1 MGHRA, CDR2 YSYEKL. The CDR3, as DNA: TGCGCCACCTCGCTCACGGGGGAGACCCAGTACTTC. It encodes CATSLTGETQYF.

This clone is a singleton in its sample. The chain's CDR3 is CASSPPTGFVETQYF. CDR3 sequence (DNA): TGTGCCAGCAGTCCGCCGACAGGGTTCGTGGAGACCCAGTACTTC. V usage is TRBV28 and J usage is TRBJ2-5; TRBD1 agrees at 7 bases. This CDR3 has 15 amino acids. Losses at the gene ends were 5 bases for V and 5 bases for J; bases not matched to a gene: 11. Looked up from germline, CDR1 is MDHEN and CDR2 is SYDVKM.

The chain links TRBV7-8 to TRBJ2-7; 7 bases agree with TRBD1. The CDR3 runs to 13 residues. Per the germline V gene, CDR1 is SGHVS and CDR2 is FQNEAQ. The trim removed 4 bases at V and 4 bases at J, leaving 4 bases unmatched. The CDR3 is CASSSGQKYEQYF. The CDR3 DNA follows: TGTGCCAGCAGCTCGGGACAGAAATACGAGCAGTACTTC.

The chain is built from TRBV13 and TRBJ2-2, with D hard to call. Trimming took off 3 bases at V and 2 bases at J, with 7 bases between the two ends. This CDR3 contains 14 residues. Germline loops: CDR1 PRHDT, CDR2 FYEKMQ (reference sequence). Written as DNA, the CDR3 is TGTGCCAGCAGCTTTGGGGAAAACACCGGGGAGCTGTTTTTT. Its protein is CASSFGENTGELFF.

Here the CDR3 DNA reads TGTGCCAGCAGCGTAGGCCGGGACAGACCTTCCTACGAGCAGTACTTC. Amino acids: CASSVGRDRPSYEQYF. The rearrangement links TRBV9 to TRBJ2-7; TRBD1 agrees at 7 bases. The V segment lost 0 bases and the J segment 1 base; nucleotides outside the gene matches: 7. The CDR3 is 16 residues long. Germline V gene data show CDR1 as SGDLS and CDR2 as YYNGEE. The whole variable domain, remainder taken from reference TRBV9 and TRBJ2-7, is DSGVTQTPKHLITATGQRVTLRCSPRSGDLSVYWYQQSLDQGLQFLIQYYNGEERAKGNILERFSAQQFPDLHSELNLSSLELGDSALYFCASSVGRDRPSYEQYFGPGTRLTVT.

The chain carries TRBV11-2 and TRBJ2-3, with D uncertain. This CDR3 region has 13 residues. The V gene lost 8 bases and the J gene lost 5 bases, with 14 bases spanning the gap. CDR1 is SGHAT, CDR2 FQNNGV, per germline. The CDR3 here is CASFHRPGDTQYF. CDR3 in DNA: TGTGCCAGCTTTCATCGGCCCGGAGATACGCAGTATTTT.

This clone was counted once. The chain uses TRBV5-1 and TRBJ2-7, with D perhaps TRBD1 (7 bases). CDR3 size: 15 residues. V was shortened by 5 bases and J by 7 bases, with 22 bases between the two germline ends. Germline loops: CDR1 SGHRS, CDR2 YFSETQ. The CDR3 DNA sequence: TGCGCCAGCAGAGACACCAGGGGGGAACTGGGGGAGCAGTACTTC. Its protein product is CASRDTRGELGEQYF.

The genes are TRBV25-1 and TRBJ1-2; 7 bases fit TRBD1. Trimming removed 1 base from V and 11 bases from J; junction bases left unmatched: 10. Germline V gene data show CDR1 as MGHDK and CDR2 as SYGVNS. The CDR3 has 14 amino acids. CDR3 DNA: TGTGCCAGCAGTGAATCCGTCCAGGGGGACCGTTACACCTTC. Translating it yields CASSESVQGDRYTF.

The chain couples TRBV5-6 to TRBJ2-1; D gene unclear. This CDR3 is built from 12 residues. Germline CDR1 and CDR2: SGHDT and YYEEEE. V was trimmed by 4 bases and J by 5 bases, leaving 7 bases between them. CDR3 sequence: CASSMDHNEQFF. CDR3 bases: TGTGCCAGCAGCATGGACCACAATGAGCAGTTCTTC. Based on the CDR3 plus reference TRBV5-6 and TRBJ2-1, the full variable domain is DAGVTQSPTHLIKTRGQQVTLRCSPKSGHDTVSWYQQALGQGPQFIFQYYEEEERQRGNFPDRFSGHQFPNYSSELNVNALLLGDSALYLCASSMDHNEQFFGPGTRLTVL.

The chain employs TRBV15 and TRBJ1-6; no firm D call. The CDR3 length is 12 residues. The germline V and J ends were trimmed by 6 bases and 7 bases, with 7 bases remaining between them. Germline V gene lookup returns CDR1 LNHNV and CDR2 YYDKDF (reference sequence). Written as DNA, the CDR3 is TGTGCCACCAGTGCCGAAAATTCACCCCTCCACTTT. It specifies CATSAENSPLHF.

CDR3 region: CASSQGADGAYEQYF. The DNA for the CDR3 is TGCGCCAGCAGCCAAGGGGCCGACGGAGCCTACGAGCAGTACTTC. V is TRBV4-1 and J is TRBJ2-7; D is undetermined. The V gene's germline CDR1 is MGHRA and CDR2 YSYEKL. The V and J ends lost 1 base and 2 bases respectively, with 12 bases between them. This CDR3 comprises 15 residues.

The gene calls are TRBV27 and TRBJ1-2; D remains ambiguous. The CDR3 has 13 residues. Germline lookup yields CDR1 MNHEY and CDR2 SMNVEV (reference sequence). V lost 3 bases and J lost 8, with 13 bases in between. The CDR3 region is CASSFAGSRGYTF. CDR3 nucleotide sequence: TGTGCCAGCAGTTTTGCGGGAAGTCGGGGCTACACCTTC.

This clone was seen a single time. The chain combines TRBV13 with TRBJ2-1, with 7 bases identical to TRBD2. V lost 0 bases and J lost 5; bases outside the gene matches: 4. The germline V gene has CDR1 PRHDT and CDR2 FYEKMQ (reference sequence). This CDR3 is 15 amino acids long. DNA of the CDR3: TGTGCCAGCAGCTTAGGAGTAGCGGGTCACAATGAGCAGTTCTTC. It yields the protein CASSLGVAGHNEQFF.

The chain recombines TRBV9 with TRBJ2-5, with 8 bases that match TRBD1. Germline CDR1 is SGDLS and CDR2 is YYNGEE. V was clipped by 3 bases and J by 5 bases; unmatched bases: 9. The CDR3 consists of 15 residues. The CDR3, as DNA: TGTGCCAGCAGCGCACGGACAGGGCTTATTGAGACCCAGTACTTC. As protein: CASSARTGLIETQYF.

V is TRBV5-6 and J is TRBJ2-3; TRBD1 aligns across 10 bases. CDR1 and CDR2 from the germline V gene are SGHDT and YYEEEE. The CDR3 sequence is 16 residues long. V shed 3 bases, J shed 4 bases, and the junction held 8 bases outside the gene matches. The CDR3 spells CASSSTGGEFPDTQYF. The CDR3 DNA is TGTGCCAGCAGCTCGACAGGGGGCGAATTCCCAGATACGCAGTATTTT.

The chain employs TRBV4-1 and TRBJ2-5; no definite D call. V was cut by 4 bases and J by 4 bases, with 4 bases left in between. The CDR3 runs to 11 residues. CDR1 and CDR2 from the germline V gene are MGHRA and YSYEKL. The CDR3 DNA follows: TGCGCCAGCAGCCTTCGAGAGACCCAGTACTTC. Translated: CASSLRETQYF.

The gene calls are TRBV29-1 and TRBJ2-7; D unclear. The CDR3 covers 14 residues. The V gene lost 7 bases and the J gene lost 0 bases, with 16 bases spanning the gap. Looked up from germline, CDR1 is SQVTM and CDR2 is ANQGSEA. The CDR3 DNA sequence: TGCAGCGCTTACGTTCCTTCCGCCTCCTACGAGCAGTACTTC. Translating it yields CSAYVPSASYEQYF.

This chain connects TRBV9 to TRBJ2-5; D gene unclear. The germline V gene has CDR1 SGDLS and CDR2 YYNGEE. The CDR3 loop spans 14 amino acids. Trimming removed 0 bases at V and 1 base at J, with 7 bases between. The CDR3: CASSVVGAQETQYF. Written as DNA, the CDR3 is TGTGCCAGCAGCGTAGTTGGTGCCCAAGAGACCCAGTACTTC. Full variable domain (rest looked up from reference TRBV9 and TRBJ2-5): DSGVTQTPKHLITATGQRVTLRCSPRSGDLSVYWYQQSLDQGLQFLIQYYNGEERAKGNILERFSAQQFPDLHSELNLSSLELGDSALYFCASSVVGAQETQYFGPGTRLLVL.

This rearrangement joins TRBV5-4 to TRBJ2-3; D ambiguous. V lost 1 base, J lost 5 bases, and 11 bases lay in between. This CDR3 spans 14 amino acids. CDR1 is SGHNT, CDR2 YYREEE, per germline (reference sequence). The CDR3 nucleotides are TGTGCCAGCAGCTTGTCCTGGGTAGGAGATACGCAGTATTTT. It is translated as CASSLSWVGDTQYF.

This clone was counted between two and nine times. CDR3 DNA: TGTGCCAGCAGTCTCGGGACAGGGAACTATGGCTACACCTTC. Translation gives CASSLGTGNYGYTF. The V and J genes are TRBV27 and TRBJ1-2; 9 bases fit TRBD1. The germline gives CDR1 MNHEY, CDR2 SMNVEV (reference sequence). With V trimmed by 5 bases and J by 2 bases, 3 bases remained unmatched. This CDR3 is 14 amino acids long.

This chain connects TRBV30 to TRBJ2-1; D not resolved. Trimming took 3 bases from V and 6 from J, leaving 9 bases between them. The germline gives CDR1 GTSNPN, CDR2 SVGIG (reference sequence). This CDR3 comprises 12 residues. This chain's CDR3 is CAWSVLLNEQFF. In nucleotides, the CDR3 is TGTGCCTGGAGCGTTCTACTCAATGAGCAGTTCTTC.

The chain is built from TRBV29-1 and TRBJ2-7; weak D call: TRBD2 (6 bases). The CDR3 has 14 residues. Germline lookup yields CDR1 SQVTM and CDR2 ANQGSEA. V gave up 7 bases and J gave up 5 bases, with 21 bases separating them. CDR3 DNA sequence: TGCAGCGCCATTCCTCCGGGAGCGTCCCACGAGCAGTACTTC. Protein: CSAIPPGASHEQYF.

This chain links TRBV27 with TRBJ2-1; no clear D. Deletions cut 2 bases from V and 5 bases from J, with 7 bases between. Germline-derived CDR1 and CDR2 are MNHEY and SMNVEV (reference sequence). The CDR3 runs to 13 residues. CDR3: CASSLGRDNEQFF. CDR3 sequence (DNA): TGTGCCAGCAGTTTAGGAAGAGACAATGAGCAGTTCTTC.

The chain employs TRBV4-1 and TRBJ2-1; tentatively, D is TRBD1 or TRBD2 (5 bases each). Trimming stripped 0 bases from V and 8 bases from J, with 20 bases between. The CDR3 is 17 amino acids. The germline gives CDR1 MGHRA, CDR2 YSYEKL. CDR3 region: CASSQEAGTPPVDEQFF. CDR3 bases: TGCGCCAGCAGCCAAGAGGCCGGGACCCCACCGGTCGATGAGCAGTTCTTC.

This clone was detected only a few times. The chain recombines TRBV7-9 with TRBJ2-1, with 13 bases identical to TRBD2. Per germline, CDR1 SEHNR and CDR2 FQNEAQ (reference sequence). This CDR3 region has 14 residues. V lost 8 bases to trimming and J lost 6 bases; unmatched junction nucleotides: 4. CDR3 nucleotide sequence: TGTGCCAGCGGACTAGCGGGAGACCCCAATGAGCAGTTCTTC. Amino acid sequence: CASGLAGDPNEQFF.